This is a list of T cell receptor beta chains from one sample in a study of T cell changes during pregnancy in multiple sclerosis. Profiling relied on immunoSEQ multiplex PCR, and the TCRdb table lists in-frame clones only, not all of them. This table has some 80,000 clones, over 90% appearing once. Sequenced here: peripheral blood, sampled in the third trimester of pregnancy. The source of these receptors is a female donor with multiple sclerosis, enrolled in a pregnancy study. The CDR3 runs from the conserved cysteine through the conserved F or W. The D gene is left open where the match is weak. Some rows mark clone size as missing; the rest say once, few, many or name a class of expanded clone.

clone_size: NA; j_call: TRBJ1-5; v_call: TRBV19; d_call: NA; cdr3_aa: CASRRTENSNQPQHF; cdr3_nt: TGTGCCAGTAGGAGGACAGAGAATAGCAATCAGCCCCAGCATTTT
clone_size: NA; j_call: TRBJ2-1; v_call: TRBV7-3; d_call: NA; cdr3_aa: CASSKLGDEQFF; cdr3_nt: TGTGCCAGCAGCAAACTAGGTGATGAGCAGTTCTTC
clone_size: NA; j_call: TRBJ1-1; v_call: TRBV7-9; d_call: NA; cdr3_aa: CASSFQVSTEAFF; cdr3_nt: TGTGCCAGCAGCTTCCAAGTGAGCACTGAAGCTTTCTTT
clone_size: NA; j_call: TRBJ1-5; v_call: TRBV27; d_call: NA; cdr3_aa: CASSSWGGNQPQHF; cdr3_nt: TGTGCCAGCAGCAGTTGGGGGGGAAATCAGCCCCAGCATTTT
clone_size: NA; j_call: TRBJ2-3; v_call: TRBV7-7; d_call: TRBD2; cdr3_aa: CASSPSGGLPTDTQYF; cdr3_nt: TGTGCTAGCAGCCCTAGCGGGGGCCTACCCACAGATACGCAGTATTTT
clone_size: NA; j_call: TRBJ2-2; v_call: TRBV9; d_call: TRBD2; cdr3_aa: CASSPLPTSGGFTGELFF; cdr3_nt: TGTGCCAGCAGCCCCCTCCCGACTAGCGGGGGGTTCACCGGGGAGCTGTTTTTT
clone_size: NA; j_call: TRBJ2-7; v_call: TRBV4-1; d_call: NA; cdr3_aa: CASSQEGQGSYEQYF; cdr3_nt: TGCGCCAGCAGCCAAGAGGGCCAGGGGTCCTACGAGCAGTACTTC
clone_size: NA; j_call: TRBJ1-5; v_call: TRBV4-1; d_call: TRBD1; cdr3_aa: CASSQRQGDNQPQHF; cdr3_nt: TGCGCCAGCAGCCAAAGACAGGGAGACAATCAGCCCCAGCATTTT
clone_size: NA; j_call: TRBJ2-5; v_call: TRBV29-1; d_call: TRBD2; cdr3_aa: CSVFIAGGIQETQYF; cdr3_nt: TGCAGCGTTTTCATTGCGGGGGGGATCCAAGAGACCCAGTACTTC
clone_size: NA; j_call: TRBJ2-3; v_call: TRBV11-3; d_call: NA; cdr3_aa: CASSLGGGTSTDTQYF; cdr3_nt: TGTGCCAGCAGCTTAGGCGGCGGGACGAGCACAGATACGCAGTATTTT
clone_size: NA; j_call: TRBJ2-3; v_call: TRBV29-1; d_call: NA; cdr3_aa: CSVEEGEDTQYF; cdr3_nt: TGCAGCGTTGAAGAGGGCGAGGATACGCAGTATTTT
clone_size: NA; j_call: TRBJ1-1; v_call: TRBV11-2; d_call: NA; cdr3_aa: CASSLAPRTEAFF; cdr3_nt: TGTGCCAGCAGCTTGGCTCCTAGGACTGAAGCTTTCTTT
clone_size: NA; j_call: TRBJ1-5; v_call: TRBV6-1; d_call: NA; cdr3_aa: CASSEARAGRQPQHF; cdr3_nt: TGTGCCAGCAGTGAAGCGCGGGCAGGGAGGCAGCCCCAGCATTTT
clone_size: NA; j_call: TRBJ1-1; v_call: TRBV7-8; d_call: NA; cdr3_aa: CASSTSGGGVPTEAFF; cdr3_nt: TGTGCCAGCTCAACCAGTGGGGGGGGAGTTCCCACTGAAGCTTTCTTT
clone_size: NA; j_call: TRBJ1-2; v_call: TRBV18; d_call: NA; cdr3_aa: CASSPPRGGAYYGYTF; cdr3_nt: TGTGCCAGCTCACCGCCACGTGGGGGGGCCTACTATGGCTACACCTTC
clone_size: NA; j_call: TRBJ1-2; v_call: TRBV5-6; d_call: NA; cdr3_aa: CASSFMHELNYGYTF; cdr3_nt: TGTGCCAGCAGCTTTATGCACGAGCTTAACTATGGCTACACCTTC
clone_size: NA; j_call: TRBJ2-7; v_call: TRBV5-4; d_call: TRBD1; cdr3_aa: CASSRTGTGNYEQYF; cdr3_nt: TGTGCCAGCAGCCGAACCGGGACAGGGAACTACGAGCAGTACTTC
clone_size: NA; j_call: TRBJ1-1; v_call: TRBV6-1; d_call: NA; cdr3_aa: CASSEGHLGAEAFF; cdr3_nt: TGTGCCAGCAGTGAGGGACATCTGGGGGCTGAAGCTTTCTTT
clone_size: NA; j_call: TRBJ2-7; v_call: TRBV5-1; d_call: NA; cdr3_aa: CASSLSPVTSYEQYF; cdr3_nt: TGCGCCAGCAGCTTGTCACCGGTTACCTCCTACGAGCAGTACTTC
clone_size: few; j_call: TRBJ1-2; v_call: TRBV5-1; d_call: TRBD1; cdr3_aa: CASSPGTGIGYGYTF; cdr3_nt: TGCGCCAGCAGCCCGGGGACAGGGATTGGCTATGGCTACACCTTC
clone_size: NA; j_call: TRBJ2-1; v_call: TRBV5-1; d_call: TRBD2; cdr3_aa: CASSSSAGAVSSYNEQFF; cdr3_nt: TGCGCCAGCAGCTCGTCAGCGGGGGCCGTAAGCTCCTACAATGAGCAGTTCTTC
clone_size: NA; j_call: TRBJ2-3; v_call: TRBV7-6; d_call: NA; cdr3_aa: CASSLMPTHTQYF; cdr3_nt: TGTGCCAGCAGCTTGATGCCTACCCATACGCAGTATTTT
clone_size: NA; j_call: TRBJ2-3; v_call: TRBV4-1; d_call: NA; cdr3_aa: CASSQSSDTQYF; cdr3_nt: TGCGCCAGCAGCCAGTCTAGCGATACGCAGTATTTT
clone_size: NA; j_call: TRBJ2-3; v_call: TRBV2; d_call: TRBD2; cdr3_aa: CARVAGAGVDTQYF; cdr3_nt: TGTGCCAGAGTAGCGGGGGCCGGGGTAGATACGCAGTATTTT
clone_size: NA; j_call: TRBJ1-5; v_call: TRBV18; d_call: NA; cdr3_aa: CASSPRKGDYQPQHF; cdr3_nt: TGTGCCAGCTCACCAAGAAAAGGGGATTATCAGCCCCAGCATTTT
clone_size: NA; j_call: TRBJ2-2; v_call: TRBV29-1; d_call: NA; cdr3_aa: CSGGPDRNTGELFF; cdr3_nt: TGCAGCGGGGGGCCGGACAGAAACACCGGGGAGCTGTTTTTT
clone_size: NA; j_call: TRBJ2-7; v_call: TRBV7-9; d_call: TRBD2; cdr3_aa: CASRASGGLSSEQYF; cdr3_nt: TGTGCCAGCAGGGCAAGCGGGGGCCTAAGTAGCGAGCAGTACTTC
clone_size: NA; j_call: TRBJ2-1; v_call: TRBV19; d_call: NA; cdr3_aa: CASSIFGSYNEQFF; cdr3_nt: TGTGCCAGTAGTATATTCGGTAGCTACAATGAGCAGTTCTTC